This T cell receptor (beta chain) came from a study of T cell responses to AZD1222 COVID-19 vaccine. Here immunoSEQ multiplex PCR was the method, and the copy in TCRdb shows in-frame clones only, minus some. Counted here are roughly 130,000 clones, about 92% occurring once; the ten biggest clones make up 1.5% to 2%. The source of this sequence is an adult in good health. The sample consisted of peripheral blood, taken on day 0 of AZD1222 vaccination.

Here the CDR3 DNA reads TGCGCCAGCAGCGGGGGGGACCGCAGCTATGGCTACACCTTC. Amino acid sequence: CASSGGDRSYGYTF. The chain carries TRBV5-1 and TRBJ1-2, with TRBD1 as a possible D gene (5 bases). This CDR3 has 14 amino acids. V was clipped by 4 bases and J by 4 bases, with 14 bases between them. CDR1 is SGHRS, CDR2 YFSETQ, per germline.